This T cell receptor (beta chain) was found in a study of cytomegalovirus exposure and HLA in healthy donors. Study-wide context: Researchers found that about 82% of 350 to 500 genotyped donors fell within the Caucasian-associated ancestry cluster.

This clone was seen just once. V shed 5 bases, J shed 1 base, and the junction held 4 bases outside the gene matches. Per the germline V gene, CDR1 is SEHNR and CDR2 is FQNEAQ (reference sequence). CDR3 length equals 15 residues. PCR primers comprised 60 Vbeta and 13 Jbeta primers. The assay was immunoSEQ multiplex PCR, and TCRdb's table has in-frame clones only and misses some. Among approximately 150,000 clones listed, around 78% were seen once. Sequencing was carried out using PBMCs. The TCR comes from a man aged 40-49 years in good health and CMV-seronegative. This rearrangement joins TRBV7-9 to TRBJ2-3; TRBD2 aligns across 9 bases. CDR3 DNA: TGTGCCAGCAGCCTCCGACTAGCGGGCACAGATACGCAGTATTTT. This gives the protein CASSLRLAGTDTQYF.